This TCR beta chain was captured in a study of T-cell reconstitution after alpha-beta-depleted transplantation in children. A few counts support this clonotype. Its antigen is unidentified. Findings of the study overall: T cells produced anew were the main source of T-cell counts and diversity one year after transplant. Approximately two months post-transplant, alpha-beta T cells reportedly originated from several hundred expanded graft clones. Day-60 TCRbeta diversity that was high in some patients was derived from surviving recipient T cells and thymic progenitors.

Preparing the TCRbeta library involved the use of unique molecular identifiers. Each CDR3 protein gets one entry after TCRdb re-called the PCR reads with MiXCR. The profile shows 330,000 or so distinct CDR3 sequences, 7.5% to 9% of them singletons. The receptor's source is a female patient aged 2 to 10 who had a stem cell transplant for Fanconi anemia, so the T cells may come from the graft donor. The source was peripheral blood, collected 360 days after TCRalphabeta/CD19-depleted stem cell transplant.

CDR3 sequence (DNA): TGTGCACGACAGGGGGCCGGGGAGCTGTTTTTT. It is translated as CARQGAGELFF. The V call is TRBV30, the J call TRBJ2-2; 9 bases match TRBD1. The CDR3 sequence is 11 residues long. Germline values: CDR1 GTSNPN, CDR2 SVGIG (reference sequence).